This T cell receptor beta chain came from a study of blood T cell repertoires in COVID-19. Whole-study context: COVID-19 samples, acute and convalescent, were from the United States, Italy and Spain.

After removal of 6 bases from V and 7 bases from J, the junction contained 10 bases not matched to a gene. The CDR3 covers 14 residues. Germline CDR1 GTSNPN, CDR2 SVGIG (reference sequence). This clone was picked up one time. The data were produced by immunoSEQ multiplex PCR, yet TCRdb's version contains in-frame clones alone and is incomplete. The sample lists approximately 400,000 clones; 80% to 85% were seen once. Participants reported their clinical history, and cohort assignment relied on those reports. This sequence joins TRBV30 and TRBJ1-2; 11 bases are shared with TRBD1. The sequencing input was PBMCs or T cells enriched from blood (not recorded which). The TCR was taken from a woman aged 50 to 65 who had recovered from COVID-19. The CDR3 DNA sequence: TGTGCCTGTTTTGGACAGGGGGCGGAAGGTGGCTACACCTTC. Protein sequence: CACFGQGAEGGYTF. Variable domain in full (rest from reference TRBV30 and TRBJ1-2): SQTIHQWPATLVQPVGSPLSLECTVEGTSNPNLYWYRQAAGRGLQLLFYSVGIGQISSEVPQNLSASRPQDRQFILSSKKLLLSDSGFYLCACFGQGAEGGYTFGSGTRLTVV.